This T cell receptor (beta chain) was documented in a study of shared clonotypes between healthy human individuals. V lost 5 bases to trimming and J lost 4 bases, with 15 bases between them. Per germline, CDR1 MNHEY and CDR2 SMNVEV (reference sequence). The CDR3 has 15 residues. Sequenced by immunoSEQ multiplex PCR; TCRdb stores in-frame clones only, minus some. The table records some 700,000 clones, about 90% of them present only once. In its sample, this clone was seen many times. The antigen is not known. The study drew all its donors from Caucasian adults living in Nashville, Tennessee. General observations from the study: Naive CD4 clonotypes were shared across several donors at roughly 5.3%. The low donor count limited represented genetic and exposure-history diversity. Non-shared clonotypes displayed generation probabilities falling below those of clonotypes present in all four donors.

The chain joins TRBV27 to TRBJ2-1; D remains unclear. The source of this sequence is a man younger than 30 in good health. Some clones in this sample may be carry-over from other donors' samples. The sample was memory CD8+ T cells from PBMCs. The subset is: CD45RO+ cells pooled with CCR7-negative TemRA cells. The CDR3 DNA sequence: TGTGCCAGCAGTATTCAGGCCCTACCTTACAATGAGCAGTTCTTC. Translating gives CASSIQALPYNEQFF.